The 10 T cell receptor beta chains reported below all come from one sample, sequenced in a study of graft-versus-host responses after intestinal transplantation. Processed graft tissue released its intraepithelial and lamina propria lymphocytes. TCRdb keeps only in-frame clones here, not all; method: immunoSEQ multiplex PCR. The sample includes some 40,000 clones, roughly 87% of them seen just once. The sample was ileum tissue, taken almost 210 days after intestinal transplant. The receptors were gathered from a human patient who received an intestinal transplant, so some T cells may come from the graft donor.

The chain carries TRBV6-1 and TRBJ2-1, with a weak D call TRBD1 (5 bases). The CDR3 extends over 13 amino acids. The germline V and J ends were trimmed by 4 bases and 3 bases, with 7 bases remaining between them. The germline gives CDR1 MNHNS, CDR2 SASEGT. This CDR3 reads CASSVQGYNEQFF. The CDR3 DNA sequence: TGTGCCAGCAGTGTTCAGGGCTACAATGAGCAGTTCTTC.

The J gene is TRBJ2-5, the V gene TRBV19; D is possibly TRBD2 (5 bases). The germline V and J ends were trimmed by 1 base and 5 bases, with 14 bases remaining between them. CDR1 is LNHDA and CDR2 is SQIVND in the germline V gene (reference sequence). The CDR3 spans 15 residues. The CDR3 coding sequence is TGTGCCAGTAGTATAGCAATGGATGAGCGGGAGACCCAGTACTTC. Encoded protein: CASSIAMDERETQYF.

This clone occurred a few times. The chain links TRBV5-6 to TRBJ2-6; 9 bases match TRBD1. V was pared by 4 bases and J by 0 bases, with 11 bases of the junction left unmatched. Germline CDR1 is SGHDT and CDR2 is YYEEEE. There are 19 residues in the CDR3. In DNA, the CDR3 is TGTGCCAGCAGCCCTGGGACAGGGAATACTCTCTCTGGGGCCAACGTCCTGACTTTC. This gives the protein CASSPGTGNTLSGANVLTF.

This clone was counted between two and nine times. The chain links TRBV7-9 to TRBJ2-2, with 12 bases aligning to TRBD2. The CDR3 runs 15 residues. J lost 6 bases, V lost 4 bases, and 3 bases had no gene match. Germline CDR1 and CDR2: SEHNR and FQNEAQ (reference sequence). The CDR3 DNA follows: TGTGCCAGCAGCTCCCGGACTAGCGGGGCCGGGGAGCTGTTTTTT. It yields the protein CASSSRTSGAGELFF.

This rearrangement joins TRBV4-1 to TRBJ2-2, with D unresolved. The CDR3 loop spans 11 amino acids. V was trimmed by 8 bases and J by 3 bases, leaving 4 bases between them. Germline V gene lookup returns CDR1 MGHRA and CDR2 YSYEKL. Here the CDR3 DNA reads TGCGCCAGCGGGGACACCGGGGAGCTGTTTTTT. Protein product: CASGDTGELFF.

The genes are TRBV2 and TRBJ2-3; maybe TRBD2 (5 bases). Germline lookup yields CDR1 SNHLY and CDR2 FYNNEI. Trimming shortened V by 4 bases and J by 3 bases, and 14 bases separated the two germline ends. This CDR3 comprises 15 residues. In nucleotides, the CDR3 is TGTGCCAGCAGTGGGGTCCTGGCGGGTACAGATACGCAGTATTTT. This translates into CASSGVLAGTDTQYF.

This clone occurred once. The rearrangement links TRBV19 to TRBJ1-1; 7 bases map to TRBD1. The length of the CDR3 is 15 residues. The germline V gene has CDR1 LNHDA and CDR2 SQIVND (reference sequence). J was trimmed by 4 bases and V by 1 base; bases with no gene match: 6. In DNA, the CDR3 is TGTGCCAGTAGTATAGCAGGCGCAGGGGGCACTGAAGCTTTCTTT. Its translation is CASSIAGAGGTEAFF.

This rearrangement joins TRBV19 to TRBJ1-1, with D possibly being TRBD1 (5 bases). The germline V and J ends were trimmed by 6 bases and 1 base, with 9 bases remaining between them. Germline V gene sequence: CDR1 LNHDA, CDR2 SQIVND (reference sequence). CDR3 size: 13 residues. CDR3 amino acids: CASRPTGNTEAFF. Here the CDR3 DNA reads TGTGCCAGTAGGCCAACAGGGAACACTGAAGCTTTCTTT.

This clone was seen more than once but under ten times. This chain joins TRBV6-1 and TRBJ2-5; D unresolved. The J call may be faulty, since TRBJ2-7 better matches the DNA end. CDR3 size: 14 residues. Germline V CDR1 and CDR2: MNHNS, SASEGT. The CDR3 loop reads CASRLGINSYEQYF. The CDR3 region has the DNA TGTGCCAGCAGATTGGGCATAAACTCCTACGAGCAGTACTTC.

The rearrangement uses TRBV5-1 and TRBJ1-4; tentative D call: TRBD1 (6 bases). In germline, CDR1 is SGHRS, CDR2 YFSETQ. This CDR3 comprises 13 residues. The ends were cut back, 0 bases at V and 6 bases at J, with 6 bases in the middle. This CDR3 reads CASSLGGHEKLFF. The DNA for the CDR3 is TGCGCCAGCAGCTTGGGGGGGCATGAAAAACTGTTTTTT.